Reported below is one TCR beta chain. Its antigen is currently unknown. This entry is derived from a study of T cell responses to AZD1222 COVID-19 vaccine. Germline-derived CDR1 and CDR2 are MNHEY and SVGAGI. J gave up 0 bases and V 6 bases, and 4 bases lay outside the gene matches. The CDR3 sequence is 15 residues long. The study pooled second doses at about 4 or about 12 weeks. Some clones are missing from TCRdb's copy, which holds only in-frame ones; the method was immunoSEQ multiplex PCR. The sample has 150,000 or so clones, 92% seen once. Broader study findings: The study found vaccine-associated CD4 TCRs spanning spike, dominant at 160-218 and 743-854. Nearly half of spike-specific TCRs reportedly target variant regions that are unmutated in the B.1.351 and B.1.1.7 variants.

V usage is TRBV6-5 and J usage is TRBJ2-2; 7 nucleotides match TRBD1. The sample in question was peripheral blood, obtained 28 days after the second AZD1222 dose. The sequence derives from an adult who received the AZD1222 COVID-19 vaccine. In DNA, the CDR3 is TGTGCCAGCAGCGACAGGGTCGCGAACACCGGGGAGCTGTTTTTT. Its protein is CASSDRVANTGELFF.